A single sample is the source of the 11 T cell receptor beta chains below, sequenced in a study of blood T cell repertoires in COVID-19. Profiled with immunoSEQ multiplex PCR; TCRdb holds only in-frame clones, not every one. The repertoire includes approximately 160,000 clones, approximately 87% of them detected once, and under 5% sits in the top ten. Sequenced: peripheral blood. These receptors were obtained from a woman in her 70s with acute or convalescent COVID-19.

V usage is TRBV2 and J usage is TRBJ1-5; tentative D call: TRBD1 (6 bases). This CDR3 is built from 13 residues. The germline CDR1 and CDR2 sequences are SNHLY and FYNNEI. The V and J ends lost 7 bases and 4 bases respectively, with 11 bases between them. In DNA form, the CDR3 reads TGTGCCAGCACTGGGCAGGGGAATCAGCCCCAGCATTTT. It translates to CASTGQGNQPQHF.

The chain uses TRBV19 and TRBJ1-6; D uncertain. Germline assignment: CDR1 LNHDA and CDR2 SQIVND (reference sequence). With 6 bases removed from V and 0 bases from J, the gap between germline ends came to 12 bases. This CDR3 region has 16 residues. CDR3 sequence (DNA): TGTGCCAGTAGAGAAGACCTAGTCTCCTATAATTCACCCCTCCACTTT. Translated: CASREDLVSYNSPLHF.

The chain combines TRBV7-8 with TRBJ2-7; 7 nucleotides line up with TRBD1. The junction had 9 bases not matched to a gene; V was cut back by 1 base and J by 3 bases. Germline loops: CDR1 SGHVS, CDR2 FQNEAQ. CDR3 length: 16 amino acids. The CDR3 loop is CASSLVIRTGDYEQYF. The CDR3 DNA is TGTGCCAGCAGCTTAGTAATCCGAACAGGGGACTACGAGCAGTACTTC. The full variable domain, with the rest looked up from reference TRBV7-8 and TRBJ2-7, is GAGVSQSPRYKVAKRGQDVALRCDPISGHVSLFWYQQALGQGPEFLTYFQNEAQLDKSGLPSDRFFAERPEGSVSTLKIQRTQQEDSAVYLCASSLVIRTGDYEQYFGPGTRLTVT.

J is TRBJ1-1 and V is TRBV5-1; 8 bases align to TRBD1. Trimming cost V 0 bases and J 0 bases; bases outside gene matches: 4. The germline V gene encodes CDR1 SGHRS and CDR2 YFSETQ. The length of the CDR3 is 16 residues. The CDR3 sequence: CASSLGQGAMNTEAFF. DNA of the CDR3: TGCGCCAGCAGCTTGGGGCAGGGGGCCATGAACACTGAAGCTTTCTTT.

Concerning this clone: Other DNA sequences in the same sample also yield this CDR3. The chain carries TRBV5-6 and TRBJ2-2; 15 bases map to TRBD2. Trimming removed 2 bases from V and 6 bases from J; junction bases left unmatched: 5. The germline gives CDR1 SGHDT, CDR2 YYEEEE. The CDR3 covers 17 residues. The CDR3 sequence is CASSFRRTSGRAGELFF. DNA for the CDR3: TGTGCCAGCAGCTTCCGACGGACTAGCGGGAGGGCCGGGGAGCTGTTTTTT.

The CDR3, as DNA: TGTGCCACCAGCAGCCCCCAACAGGGGGGAAACACTGAAGCTTTCTTT. Protein sequence: CATSSPQQGGNTEAFF. V gene TRBV15 combines with J gene TRBJ1-1, with 8 bases aligning to TRBD1. The trim removed 3 bases at V and 2 bases at J, leaving 8 bases unmatched. CDR1 and CDR2 (germline): LNHNV, YYDKDF (reference sequence). There are 16 residues in the CDR3.

The V and J genes are TRBV5-1 and TRBJ1-1, with TRBD1 as a possible D gene (5 bases). This CDR3 has 15 residues. The germline V gene encodes CDR1 SGHRS and CDR2 YFSETQ. V dropped 0 bases and J dropped 0 bases, with 9 bases sitting between them. CDR3 sequence: CASSLGGLMNTEAFF. The CDR3 nucleotides read TGCGCCAGCAGCTTGGGGGGACTGATGAACACTGAAGCTTTCTTT.

The chain uses TRBV10-3 and TRBJ2-1, with TRBD1 matching over 8 bases. Germline assignment: CDR1 ENHRY and CDR2 SYGVKD. This CDR3 spans 15 amino acids. V was pared by 4 bases and J by 4 bases, with 6 bases of the junction left unmatched. CDR3 region: CAISAGQGYYNEQFF. In DNA form, the CDR3 reads TGTGCCATCAGTGCCGGACAGGGCTATTACAATGAGCAGTTCTTC.

V and J are TRBV19 and TRBJ1-3; 9 positions match TRBD1. This CDR3 has 14 residues. Germline CDR1 LNHDA, CDR2 SQIVND (reference sequence). The V and J ends lost 8 bases and 4 bases, in that order; junction bases with no gene match: 6. The CDR3 here is CASVGQGQGNTIYF. In DNA form, the CDR3 reads TGTGCCAGTGTTGGACAGGGGCAAGGAAACACCATATATTTT.

This sequence joins TRBV27 and TRBJ2-5; perhaps TRBD1 as D (6 bases). Deletions cut 4 bases from V and 1 base from J, with 10 bases between. The germline V gene has CDR1 MNHEY and CDR2 SMNVEV (reference sequence). This CDR3 has 14 residues. The CDR3 DNA reads TGTGCCAGCAGTTCTCTCAGGGGCCAAGAGACCCAGTACTTC. Its protein is CASSSLRGQETQYF.

V and J are TRBV5-1 and TRBJ1-4, with a tentative D call TRBD1 (5 bases). The CDR3 totals 16 residues. V was shortened by 0 bases and J by 8 bases, with 17 bases between the two germline ends. Germline CDR1 is SGHRS and CDR2 is YFSETQ. The CDR3 sequence: CASSLGVLGGGEKLFF. In nucleotides, the CDR3 is TGCGCCAGCAGCTTGGGGGTCCTGGGGGGTGGCGAAAAACTGTTTTTT.